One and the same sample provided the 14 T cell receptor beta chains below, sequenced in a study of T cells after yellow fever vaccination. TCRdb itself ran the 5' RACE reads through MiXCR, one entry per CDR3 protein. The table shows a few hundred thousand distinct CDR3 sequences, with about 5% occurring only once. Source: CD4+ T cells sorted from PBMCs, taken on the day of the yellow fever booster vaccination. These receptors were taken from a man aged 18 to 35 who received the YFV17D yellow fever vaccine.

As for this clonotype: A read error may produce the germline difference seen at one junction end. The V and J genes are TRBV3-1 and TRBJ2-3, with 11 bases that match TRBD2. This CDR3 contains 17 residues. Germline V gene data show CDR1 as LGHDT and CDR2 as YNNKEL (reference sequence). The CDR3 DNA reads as TGTGCCAGCAGTCAAGGGATAGCGGGGGGGCTGACAGATACGCAGTATTTT. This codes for CASSQGIAGGLTDTQYF.

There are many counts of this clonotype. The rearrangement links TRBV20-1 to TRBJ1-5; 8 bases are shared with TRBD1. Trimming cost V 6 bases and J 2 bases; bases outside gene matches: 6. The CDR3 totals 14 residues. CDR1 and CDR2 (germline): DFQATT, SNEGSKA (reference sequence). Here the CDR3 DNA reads TGCAGTGCCCGACGGGGACAGGGCAATCAGCCCCAGCATTTT. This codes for CSARRGQGNQPQHF.

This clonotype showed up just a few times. The CDR3 DNA follows: TGTGCCATCAGTTCACTAGCGGGGTCTTACAATGAGCAGTTCTTC. Its protein product is CAISSLAGSYNEQFF. The chain carries TRBV10-3 and TRBJ2-1; 10 bases fit TRBD2. Germline V gives CDR1 ENHRY, CDR2 SYGVKD. This CDR3 is 15 amino acids long. V was clipped by 5 bases and J by 4 bases; unmatched bases: 5.

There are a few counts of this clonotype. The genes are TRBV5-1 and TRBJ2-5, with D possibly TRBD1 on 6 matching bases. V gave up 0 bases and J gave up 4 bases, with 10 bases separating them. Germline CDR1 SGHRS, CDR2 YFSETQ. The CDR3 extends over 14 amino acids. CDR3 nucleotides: TGCGCCAGCAGCTTGGCCGGGACAAGAGAGACCCAGTACTTC. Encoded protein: CASSLAGTRETQYF.

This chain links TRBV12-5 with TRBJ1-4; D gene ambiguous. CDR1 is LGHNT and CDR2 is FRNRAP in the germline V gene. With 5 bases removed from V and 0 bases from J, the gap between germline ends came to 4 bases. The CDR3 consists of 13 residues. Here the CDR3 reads CASGGATNEKLFF. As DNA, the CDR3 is TGTGCTAGTGGTGGTGCAACTAATGAAAAACTGTTTTTT.

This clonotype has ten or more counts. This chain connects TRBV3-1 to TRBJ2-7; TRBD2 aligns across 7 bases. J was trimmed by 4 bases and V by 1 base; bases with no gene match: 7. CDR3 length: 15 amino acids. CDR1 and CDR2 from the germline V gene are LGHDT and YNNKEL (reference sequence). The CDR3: CASSQGRAGLYEQYV. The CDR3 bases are TGTGCCAGCAGCCAAGGCCGAGCGGGGTTGTACGAGCAGTACGTC.

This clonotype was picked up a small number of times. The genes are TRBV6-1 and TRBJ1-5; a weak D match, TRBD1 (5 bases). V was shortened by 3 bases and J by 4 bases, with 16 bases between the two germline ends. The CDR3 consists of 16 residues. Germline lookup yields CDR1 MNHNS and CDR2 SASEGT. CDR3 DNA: TGTGCCAGCAGTGAGTTAGGAGGGGAGAGAAATCAGCCCCAGCATTTT. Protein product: CASSELGGERNQPQHF.

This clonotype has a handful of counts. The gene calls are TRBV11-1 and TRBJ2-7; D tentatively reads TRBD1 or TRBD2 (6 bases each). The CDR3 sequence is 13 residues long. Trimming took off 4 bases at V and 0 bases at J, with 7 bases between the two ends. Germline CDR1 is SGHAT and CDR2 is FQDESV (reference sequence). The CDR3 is CASSWGASYEQYF. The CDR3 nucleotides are TGTGCCAGCAGCTGGGGGGCCTCCTACGAGCAGTACTTC.

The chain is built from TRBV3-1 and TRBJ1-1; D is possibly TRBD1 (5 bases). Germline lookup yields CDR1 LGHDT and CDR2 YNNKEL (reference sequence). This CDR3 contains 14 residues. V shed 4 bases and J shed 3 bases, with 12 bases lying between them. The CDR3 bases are TGTGCCAGCAGCCGTGAATGGGGCGACACTGAAGCTTTCTTT. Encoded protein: CASSREWGDTEAFF.

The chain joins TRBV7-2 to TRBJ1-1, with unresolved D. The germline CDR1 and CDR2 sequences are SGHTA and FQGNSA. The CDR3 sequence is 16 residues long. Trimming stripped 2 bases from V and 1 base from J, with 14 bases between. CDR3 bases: TGTGCCAGCAGCTTATTCTTAAGTCTGGGGAACACTGAAGCTTTCTTT. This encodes CASSLFLSLGNTEAFF.

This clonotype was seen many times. CDR3 nucleotide sequence: TGTGCCAGCAGCAAAGGTCTTTACACTGAAGCTTTCTTT. This translates into CASSKGLYTEAFF. V and J are TRBV7-6 and TRBJ1-1; D is unresolved. The CDR3 is made up of 13 amino acids. CDR1 and CDR2 (germline): SGHVS, FNYEAQ. Between the trimmed V and J ends, which lost 5 bases and 3 bases, there was a span of 10 bases.

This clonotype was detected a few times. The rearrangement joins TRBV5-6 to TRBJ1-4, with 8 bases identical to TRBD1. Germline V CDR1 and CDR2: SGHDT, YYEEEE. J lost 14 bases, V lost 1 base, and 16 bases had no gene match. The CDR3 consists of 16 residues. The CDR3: CASSLPGQGTRGMLFF. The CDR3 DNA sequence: TGTGCCAGCAGCTTGCCCGGACAGGGCACCCGGGGGATGCTGTTTTTT.

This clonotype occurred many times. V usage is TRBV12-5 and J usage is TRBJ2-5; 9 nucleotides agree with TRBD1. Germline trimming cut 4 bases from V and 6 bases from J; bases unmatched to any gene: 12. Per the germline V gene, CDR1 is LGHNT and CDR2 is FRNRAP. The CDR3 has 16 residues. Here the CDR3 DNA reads TGTGCTAGTGGTTCACTTCCGGGACAGGGAGGAAAGACCCAGTACTTC. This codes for CASGSLPGQGGKTQYF.

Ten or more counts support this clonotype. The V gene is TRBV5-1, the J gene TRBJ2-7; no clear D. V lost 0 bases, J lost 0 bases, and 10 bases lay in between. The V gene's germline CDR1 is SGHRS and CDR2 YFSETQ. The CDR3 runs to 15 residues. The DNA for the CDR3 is TGCGCCAGCAGCTTGGATCCAAGGAGCTCCTACGAGCAGTACTTC. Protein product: CASSLDPRSSYEQYF.